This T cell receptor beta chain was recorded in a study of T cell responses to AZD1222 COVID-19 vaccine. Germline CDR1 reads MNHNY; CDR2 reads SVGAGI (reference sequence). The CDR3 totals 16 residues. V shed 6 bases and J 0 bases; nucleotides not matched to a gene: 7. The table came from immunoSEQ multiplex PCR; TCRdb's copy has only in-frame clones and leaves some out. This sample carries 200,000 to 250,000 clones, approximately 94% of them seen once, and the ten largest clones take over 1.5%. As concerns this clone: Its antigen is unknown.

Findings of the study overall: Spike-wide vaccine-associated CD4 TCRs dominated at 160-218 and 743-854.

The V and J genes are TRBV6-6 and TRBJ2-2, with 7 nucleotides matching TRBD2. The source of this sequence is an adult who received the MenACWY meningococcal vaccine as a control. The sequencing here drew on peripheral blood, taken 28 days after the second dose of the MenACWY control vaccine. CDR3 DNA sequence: TGTGCCAGCAGCCTTCGAGCGGGGACGAACACCGGGGAGCTGTTTTTT. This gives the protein CASSLRAGTNTGELFF.